Shown below are 26 T cell receptor beta chains from a single sample sequenced in a study of T cell clones after liver transplantation. Data came from immunoSEQ multiplex PCR; TCRdb stores just in-frame clones and leaves some out. The sample includes 20,000 to 25,000 clones, around 75% of them seen just once. The specimen was CD8+ T cells from blood, collected 52 to 60 months after liver transplant. The receptors were sampled from a human patient who received a liver transplant. Some of these T cells may belong to the graft donor.

The chain carries TRBV20-1 and TRBJ1-1; D is unresolved. Germline-derived CDR1 and CDR2 are DFQATT and SNEGSKA (reference sequence). This CDR3 is built from 10 residues. With 4 bases removed from V and 4 bases from J, the gap between germline ends came to 4 bases. The CDR3 nucleotides read TGCAGTGCTACACCCACTGAAGCTTTCTTT. This translates into CSATPTEAFF.

The chain has TRBV5-6 and TRBJ1-2; 9 bases are a match to TRBD1. The V segment lost 2 bases and the J segment 3 bases; nucleotides outside the gene matches: 2. Per the germline V gene, CDR1 is SGHDT and CDR2 is YYEEEE. This CDR3 is 14 amino acids long. The CDR3 here is CASSFGTGYYGYTF. As DNA, the CDR3 is TGTGCCAGCAGCTTCGGGACAGGGTACTATGGCTACACCTTC.

The V gene is TRBV19, the J gene TRBJ1-6; the match to TRBD1 covers 9 bases. The CDR3 runs 16 residues. J was trimmed by 9 bases and V by 5 bases; bases with no gene match: 11. Germline CDR1 is LNHDA and CDR2 is SQIVND (reference sequence). In DNA, the CDR3 is TGTGCCAGTAGTTCCGGGACCGGGACAGGGTTTTCACCCCTCCACTTT. It translates to CASSSGTGTGFSPLHF.

The rearrangement links TRBV6-1 to TRBJ1-5; D call uncertain. Looked up from germline, CDR1 is MNHNS and CDR2 is SASEGT. V shed 7 bases and J shed 6 bases, with 13 bases lying between them. The CDR3 has 13 residues. The CDR3 DNA reads as TGTGCCAGCACCACACAGTCTGGTCAGCCCCAGCATTTT. Its translation is CASTTQSGQPQHF.

V usage is TRBV28 and J usage is TRBJ1-1, with a weak D call TRBD1 (5 bases). The CDR3 is 13 residues long. CDR1 is MDHEN and CDR2 is SYDVKM in the germline V gene. The ends were cut back, 4 bases at V and 3 bases at J, with 9 bases in the middle. This CDR3 reads CASSSWGDTEAFF. The CDR3 DNA reads as TGTGCCAGCAGTTCCTGGGGCGACACTGAAGCTTTCTTT.

This clone was observed a single time. Being one base from a much bigger clone, this may be a read error. The chain couples TRBV14 to TRBJ2-7; D is tentatively TRBD1 or TRBD2 (5 bases each). The CDR3 has 15 residues. The V and J ends lost 7 bases and 4 bases respectively, with 20 bases between them. CDR1 and CDR2 (germline): SGHDN, FVKESK. CDR3 in DNA: TGTGCCAGCAACCTAACCGGGACCGCGGTTTACGAGCAGTACTTC. Amino acids: CASNLTGTAVYEQYF.

V and J are TRBV2 and TRBJ2-2, with TRBD1 matching over 8 bases. J gave up 3 bases and V 6 bases, and 6 bases lay outside the gene matches. The CDR3 is made up of 15 amino acids. Per germline, CDR1 SNHLY and CDR2 FYNNEI. Written as DNA, the CDR3 is TGTGCCAGCAGATGGACAGGGATGGACACCGGGGAGCTGTTTTTT. Its protein product is CASRWTGMDTGELFF.

The V gene is TRBV21-1, the J gene TRBJ1-1. TRBV21-1 is a listed pseudogene. The CDR3 spans 17 residues. The CDR3 region has the DNA TGTGCCAGCAGAAGCAAACTAGGCTACACAATTCGCACTGAAGCTTTCTTT. It specifies CASRSKLGYTIRTEAFF.

V and J are TRBV19 and TRBJ1-5; weak D call: TRBD1 (6 bases). The CDR3 loop spans 15 amino acids. CDR1 and CDR2 (germline): LNHDA, SQIVND (reference sequence). Trimming removed 7 bases at V and 4 bases at J, with 17 bases between. Here the CDR3 reads CASTRAQGLNQPQHF. DNA of the CDR3: TGTGCCAGTACTAGAGCACAGGGATTAAATCAGCCCCAGCATTTT.

Within the sample, this clone is medium-sized (0.01 to 0.1%). V gene TRBV11-2 combines with J gene TRBJ2-1, with D hard to call. Germline loops: CDR1 SGHAT, CDR2 FQNNGV. V was cut by 5 bases and J by 4 bases, with 9 bases left in between. This CDR3 contains 13 residues. This CDR3 reads CASSTGLYNEQFF. The CDR3 nucleotides read TGTGCCAGCAGCACGGGCCTGTACAATGAGCAGTTCTTC.

V usage is TRBV19 and J usage is TRBJ1-1; TRBD1 might be the D (6 bases). The CDR3 is 15 residues long. The V end was cut by 4 bases, the J end by 2 bases, with 14 bases between. Germline values: CDR1 LNHDA, CDR2 SQIVND (reference sequence). The CDR3 nucleotides are TGTGCCAGTAGTAAGAAACAGGGAGGAAACACTGAAGCTTTCTTT. It is translated as CASSKKQGGNTEAFF.

In DNA form, the CDR3 reads TGTGCCAGCAGCTACCCTATGGGAGGACCCGAGACTGAAGCTTTCTTT. Translated, it gives CASSYPMGGPETEAFF. The genes are TRBV4-2 and TRBJ1-1, with D unclear. This CDR3 comprises 16 residues. V was pared by 5 bases and J by 5 bases, with 21 bases between. The germline gives CDR1 LGHNA, CDR2 YNFKEQ.

The chain is built from TRBV21-1 and TRBJ1-2. TRBV21-1 is a pseudogene segment. The CDR3 is made up of 15 amino acids. CDR3 amino acids: CASRRQRDSNYGYTF. Here the CDR3 DNA reads TGTGCCAGCAGGCGGCAACGAGATTCTAACTATGGCTACACCTTC.

This chain uses TRBV2 with TRBJ2-7; TRBD2 matches at 8 bases. CDR3 size: 14 residues. In germline, CDR1 is SNHLY, CDR2 FYNNEI. V lost 6 bases and J lost 0; bases outside the gene matches: 4. CDR3 residues: CASRTSGSSYEQYF. The CDR3 nucleotides are TGTGCCAGCAGAACGAGCGGGAGCTCCTACGAGCAGTACTTC.

This clone was detected a few times. The chain has TRBV27 and TRBJ1-2; the D is unclear. Deletions cut 0 bases from V and 6 bases from J, with 8 bases between. The CDR3 totals 13 residues. The germline V gene encodes CDR1 MNHEY and CDR2 SMNVEV (reference sequence). The CDR3 DNA is TGTGCCAGCAGTTTATCAGGGATTGATGGCTACACCTTC. It is translated as CASSLSGIDGYTF.

The V call is TRBV4-1, the J call TRBJ2-1; 14 bases line up with TRBD2. This CDR3 spans 17 amino acids. V was pared by 0 bases and J by 7 bases, with 5 bases of the junction left unmatched. The germline gives CDR1 MGHRA, CDR2 YSYEKL. The CDR3 spells CASSQEGLAGGCNEQFF. In DNA form, the CDR3 reads TGCGCCAGCAGCCAAGAAGGACTAGCGGGGGGTTGTAATGAGCAGTTCTTC.

This clone has just a few counts. The rearrangement joins TRBV29-1 to TRBJ1-2; TRBD1 is a possible D gene (6 bases). Germline V CDR1 and CDR2: SQVTM, ANQGSEA. V was cut by 3 bases and J by 2 bases, with 10 bases left in between. The CDR3 is 13 amino acids. For the CDR3, the DNA is TGCAGCGTTGATTCAGGGGAAAACTATGGCTACACCTTC. Translation: CSVDSGENYGYTF.

The chain employs TRBV29-1 and TRBJ2-1; 8 nucleotides match TRBD2. The CDR3 extends over 15 amino acids. V was clipped by 3 bases and J by 4 bases; unmatched bases: 8. CDR1 SQVTM and CDR2 ANQGSEA come from the germline V gene. The CDR3 sequence: CSVDSIAGRYNEQFF. CDR3 nucleotide sequence: TGCAGCGTTGACTCCATAGCGGGGCGGTACAATGAGCAGTTCTTC.

The V call is TRBV9, the J call TRBJ1-3; no clear D gene. Trimming removed 0 bases from V and 2 bases from J, with 6 bases in between. Germline lookup yields CDR1 SGDLS and CDR2 YYNGEE. The CDR3 extends over 14 amino acids. The CDR3, as DNA: TGTGCCAGCAGCGTAGGACGTGCTGGAAACACCATATATTTT. Protein sequence: CASSVGRAGNTIYF.

V gene TRBV27 combines with J gene TRBJ1-6; D is possibly TRBD1 (5 bases). Trimming removed 2 bases at V and 10 bases at J, with 18 bases between. Germline values: CDR1 MNHEY, CDR2 SMNVEV (reference sequence). The CDR3 runs to 16 residues. CDR3 nucleotides: TGTGCCAGCAGTTTAGGGGCAAGGGGAGGGTGGTCACCCCTCCACTTT. Translation gives CASSLGARGGWSPLHF.

The rearrangement uses TRBV6-1 and TRBJ2-3; possibly TRBD2 for D (7 bases). Trimming removed 4 bases from V and 5 bases from J, with 22 bases in between. From germline, CDR1 is MNHNS and CDR2 SASEGT. There are 17 residues in the CDR3. The CDR3 loop is CASSAVGGAYVGDTQYF. The CDR3 coding sequence is TGTGCCAGCAGTGCGGTTGGGGGGGCATATGTAGGAGATACGCAGTATTTT.

J is TRBJ1-1 and V is TRBV11-2; 7 bases are a match to TRBD1. CDR1 and CDR2 from the germline V gene are SGHAT and FQNNGV. Germline trimming cut 4 bases from V and 3 bases from J; bases unmatched to any gene: 8. The CDR3 is 15 residues long. For the CDR3, the DNA is TGTGCCAGCAGCTCGCACAGGGGCCGCCACACTGAAGCTTTCTTT. Its translation: CASSSHRGRHTEAFF.

This clone was seen only once. V and J are TRBV27 and TRBJ2-1; D remains ambiguous. Deletions cut 7 bases from V and 2 bases from J, with 6 bases between. From germline, CDR1 is MNHEY and CDR2 SMNVEV (reference sequence). This CDR3 comprises 12 residues. The CDR3 here is CASTGPYNEQFF. CDR3 sequence (DNA): TGTGCCAGCACCGGACCCTACAATGAGCAGTTCTTC.

In nucleotides, the CDR3 is TGTGCCAGCAGGCACGTCGTAGGATGGAGACAGGGGGACAATCAGCCCCAGCATTTT. It encodes CASRHVVGWRQGDNQPQHF. The rearrangement uses TRBV2 and TRBJ1-5; TRBD1 agrees at 9 bases. Germline V CDR1 and CDR2: SNHLY, FYNNEI. J was trimmed by 3 bases and V by 6 bases; bases with no gene match: 18. The length of the CDR3 is 19 residues.

This clone was seen only once. The J gene is TRBJ1-4, the V gene TRBV2; 9 bases map to TRBD1. V was pared by 7 bases and J by 3 bases, with 9 bases of the junction left unmatched. The CDR3 has 16 amino acids. Germline V gene data show CDR1 as SNHLY and CDR2 as FYNNEI. As DNA, the CDR3 is TGTGCCAGCAATCTAGACAGGGGGAAGGCTAATGAAAAACTGTTTTTT. This gives the protein CASNLDRGKANEKLFF.

The rearrangement links TRBV28 to TRBJ2-3, with D perhaps TRBD1 (5 bases). The germline CDR1 and CDR2 sequences are MDHEN and SYDVKM. V gave up 6 bases and J gave up 0 bases, with 10 bases separating them. The CDR3 contains 14 residues. The CDR3 protein is CASRRQLSTDTQYF. For the CDR3, the DNA is TGTGCCAGCAGGCGACAGCTAAGCACAGATACGCAGTATTTT.